A single sample gave rise to the 32 T cell receptor beta chains below, sequenced in a study of long-term antiretroviral therapy in people with HIV. The libraries were made with immunoSEQ v3.0 at survey level. Clones were read by immunoSEQ multiplex PCR, and TCRdb kept only the in-frame ones, dropping some. The sample consists of tens of thousands of clones, under 85% of them appearing once. The specimen was unsorted PBMCs, collected 0.4 years after starting antiretroviral therapy. The receptors stem from a man between 50 and 59 years old with HIV.

This rearrangement joins TRBV19 to TRBJ1-5; 8 bases are shared with TRBD1. This CDR3 is 15 amino acids long. With 3 bases clipped from V and 6 bases from J, the junction kept 7 bases outside the gene matches. Germline lookup yields CDR1 LNHDA and CDR2 SQIVND (reference sequence). CDR3 bases: TGTGCCAGTAGTATGTGGCAGGGGGCTGGTCAGCCCCAGCATTTT. As protein: CASSMWQGAGQPQHF.

This chain joins TRBV19 and TRBJ2-4, with D tentatively TRBD1 (5 bases). Germline V lookup: CDR1 LNHDA, CDR2 SQIVND (reference sequence). The V gene lost 3 bases and the J gene lost 0 bases, with 9 bases spanning the gap. CDR3 length equals 15 residues. CDR3 DNA sequence: TGTGCCAGTAGTATGGGGCAGCTAGCCAAAAACATTCAGTACTTC. Translated: CASSMGQLAKNIQYF.

This rearrangement joins TRBV11-2 to TRBJ2-2, with D possibly TRBD2 on 7 matching bases. CDR1 and CDR2 from the germline V gene are SGHAT and FQNNGV. The CDR3 is 16 residues long. V gave up 5 bases and J gave up 6 bases, with 19 bases separating them. CDR3 sequence reads: CASSPVGGLLPGELFF. DNA of the CDR3: TGTGCCAGCAGCCCAGTGGGGGGGCTTCTGCCCGGGGAGCTGTTTTTT.

V gene TRBV27 combines with J gene TRBJ1-5, with D hard to call. Germline CDR1 MNHEY, CDR2 SMNVEV (reference sequence). The CDR3 spans 12 residues. Trimming took 5 bases from V and 5 from J, leaving 7 bases between them. CDR3 nucleotides: TGTGCCAGCAGTCAGACGGATCAGCCCCAGCATTTT. This codes for CASSQTDQPQHF.

This rearrangement joins TRBV4-1 to TRBJ2-3, with 7 bases lining up with TRBD1. The trim removed 0 bases at V and 4 bases at J, leaving 19 bases unmatched. CDR3 length: 20 amino acids. Germline assignment: CDR1 MGHRA and CDR2 YSYEKL. The CDR3 spells CASSQDLETGFSSGSDTQYF. The CDR3 nucleotides are TGCGCCAGCAGCCAAGATCTCGAGACAGGGTTTTCCTCGGGGTCAGATACGCAGTATTTT.

The genes are TRBV7-9 and TRBJ1-2; 7 positions match TRBD1. The CDR3 is made up of 13 amino acids. Trimming cost V 0 bases and J 11 bases; bases outside gene matches: 6. Germline CDR1 and CDR2: SEHNR and FQNEAQ (reference sequence). The CDR3 DNA reads TGTGCCAGCAGCTTAGCAGGGGGCGAGGTGTACACCTTC. This gives the protein CASSLAGGEVYTF.

The CDR3 protein is CASSFSGGKPYEQYF. The CDR3 DNA sequence: TGTGCCAGCTCATTTAGTGGAGGGAAACCCTACGAGCAGTACTTC. The V call is TRBV28, the J call TRBJ2-7; possible D gene TRBD2, 6 bases. The germline CDR1 and CDR2 sequences are MDHEN and SYDVKM. Trimming shortened V by 8 bases and J by 2 bases, and 19 bases separated the two germline ends. The CDR3 loop spans 15 amino acids.

This clone was recorded a few times. This chain uses TRBV27 with TRBJ1-2, with D tentatively TRBD1 (5 bases). The germline V gene encodes CDR1 MNHEY and CDR2 SMNVEV (reference sequence). The length of the CDR3 is 13 residues. Trimming cost V 4 bases and J 2 bases, with 8 bases left between them. In DNA form, the CDR3 reads TGTGCCAGCAGTTCTGACAGAAACTATGGCTACACCTTC. This sequence encodes CASSSDRNYGYTF.

The CDR3 loop reads CASSSGQLYGYTF. DNA of the CDR3: TGTGCCAGCAGTTCGGGACAGCTCTATGGCTACACCTTC. This chain uses TRBV28 with TRBJ1-2; 7 nucleotides match TRBD1. This CDR3 region has 13 residues. The V gene's germline CDR1 is MDHEN and CDR2 SYDVKM. V lost 4 bases, J lost 4 bases, and 3 bases stayed unmatched.

The chain couples TRBV5-1 to TRBJ2-5, with a tentative D call TRBD1 (5 bases). V lost 0 bases, J lost 5 bases, and 11 bases lay in between. This CDR3 has 14 amino acids. Germline lookup yields CDR1 SGHRS and CDR2 YFSETQ. CDR3 DNA: TGCGCCAGCAGCTTGGAGGGGTGGAAGGAGACCCAGTACTTC. Residues: CASSLEGWKETQYF. Drawing the rest from reference TRBV5-1 and TRBJ2-5, the complete variable domain is KAGVTQTPRYLIKTRGQQVTLSCSPISGHRSVSWYQQTPGQGLQFLFEYFSETQRNKGNFPGRFSGRQFSNSRSEMNVSTLELGDSALYLCASSLEGWKETQYFGPGTRLLVL.

This clone came up a few times. The chain combines TRBV28 with TRBJ2-6; tentatively, D is TRBD2 (6 bases). This CDR3 has 15 amino acids. V was pared by 6 bases and J by 2 bases, with 11 bases between. Germline V lookup: CDR1 MDHEN, CDR2 SYDVKM. CDR3 in amino acids: CASRKGGTGANVLTF. The DNA for the CDR3 is TGTGCCAGCAGGAAGGGAGGAACTGGGGCCAACGTCCTGACTTTC.

The chain joins TRBV5-8 to TRBJ2-7; weak D call: TRBD1 (6 bases). CDR1 is SGHTS and CDR2 is YDEGEE in the germline V gene. The CDR3 has 13 residues. The V end lost 2 bases, the J end lost 2 bases, and 8 bases lay between the germline ends. CDR3 residues: CASSFTGTYEQYF. In DNA, the CDR3 is TGTGCCAGCAGCTTTACAGGGACCTACGAGCAGTACTTC.

The gene calls are TRBV30 and TRBJ2-1, with D tentatively TRBD1 (6 bases). The CDR3 is 13 residues long. Trimming cost V 0 bases and J 6 bases, with 9 bases left between them. Germline assignment: CDR1 GTSNPN and CDR2 SVGIG (reference sequence). The CDR3 sequence is CAWSVLTGNEQFF. CDR3 nucleotide sequence: TGTGCCTGGAGTGTTCTGACAGGCAATGAGCAGTTCTTC.

This clone was picked up one time. This CDR3 reads CASSSPLAGDYEQYF. The CDR3 region has the DNA TGTGCCAGCAGTTCCCCACTAGCGGGGGACTACGAGCAGTACTTC. This rearrangement joins TRBV6-5 to TRBJ2-7; 11 bases agree with TRBD2. CDR3 length equals 15 residues. Trimming removed 4 bases from V and 3 bases from J; junction bases left unmatched: 5. Germline loops: CDR1 MNHEY, CDR2 SVGAGI.

This rearrangement joins TRBV28 to TRBJ2-7, with a possible D match to TRBD1 (5 bases). The germline V gene encodes CDR1 MDHEN and CDR2 SYDVKM. Trimming stripped 2 bases from V and 6 bases from J, with 8 bases between. The CDR3 length is 12 residues. The CDR3 region is CASSLRRGEQYF. In DNA, the CDR3 is TGTGCCAGCAGTTTAAGAAGGGGCGAGCAGTACTTC.

The chain links TRBV19 to TRBJ2-3; unclear D gene. The CDR3 is made up of 15 amino acids. Trimming pared 4 bases from V and 3 bases from J, leaving 14 bases between. Germline CDR1 LNHDA, CDR2 SQIVND (reference sequence). CDR3 sequence: CASSTLQHLTDTQYF. CDR3 in DNA: TGTGCCAGTAGTACTCTCCAGCACTTAACAGATACGCAGTATTTT. Variable domain in full (rest from reference TRBV19 and TRBJ2-3): DGGITQSPKYLFRKEGQNVTLSCEQNLNHDAMYWYRQDPGQGLRLIYYSQIVNDFQKGDIAEGYSVSREKKESFPLTVTSAQKNPTAFYLCASSTLQHLTDTQYFGPGTRLTVL.

The chain has TRBV5-1 and TRBJ2-7; the D gene is possibly TRBD1 (6 bases). Trimming stripped 8 bases from V and 5 bases from J, with 14 bases between. Germline loops: CDR1 SGHRS, CDR2 YFSETQ. The CDR3 covers 12 residues. The CDR3 coding sequence is TGCGCCAGTTCGACAGGCATAAACGAGCAGTACTTC. It is translated as CASSTGINEQYF.

The chain links TRBV7-2 to TRBJ2-7; 9 bases fit TRBD2. The CDR3 is 17 residues long. After removal of 0 bases from V and 2 bases from J, the junction contained 8 bases not matched to a gene. CDR1 SGHTA and CDR2 FQGNSA come from the germline V gene. CDR3 DNA: TGTGCCAGCAGCTTAGCCCCTATAGCGGGGGTTCCCTACGAGCAGTACTTC. It specifies CASSLAPIAGVPYEQYF.

This chain links TRBV5-6 with TRBJ1-2, with D perhaps TRBD1 (6 bases). The CDR3 sequence is 14 residues long. The germline gives CDR1 SGHDT, CDR2 YYEEEE. V was shortened by 3 bases and J by 8 bases, with 17 bases between the two germline ends. In DNA, the CDR3 is TGTGCCAGCAGCTGGGCTCCCGGACAGTCCGGCTACACCTTC. This encodes CASSWAPGQSGYTF.

J is TRBJ2-3 and V is TRBV7-9; D unclear. Trimming cost V 4 bases and J 0 bases, with 14 bases left between them. Germline V gene sequence: CDR1 SEHNR, CDR2 FQNEAQ (reference sequence). This CDR3 spans 16 amino acids. As DNA, the CDR3 is TGTGCCAGCAGCTCCCGTGGTAGCCTAAGCACAGATACGCAGTATTTT. Its translation is CASSSRGSLSTDTQYF. Full variable domain (outside the CDR3, taken from reference TRBV7-9 and TRBJ2-3): DTGVSQNPRHKITKRGQNVTFRCDPISEHNRLYWYRQTLGQGPEFLTYFQNEAQLEKSRLLSDRFSAERPKGSFSTLEIQRTEQGDSAMYLCASSSRGSLSTDTQYFGPGTRLTVL.

This clone has only a few counts. This sequence joins TRBV28 and TRBJ2-5; 11 bases map to TRBD2. CDR3 length equals 17 residues. The J segment lost 2 bases and the V segment lost 5 bases, leaving 10 bases of the junction unmatched. Germline V gene sequence: CDR1 MDHEN, CDR2 SYDVKM. The CDR3 bases are TGTGCCAGCAGTATCGCTCGACTAGCGGGGAGGCAAGAGACCCAGTACTTC. This gives the protein CASSIARLAGRQETQYF. The full variable domain, in which reference TRBV28 and TRBJ2-5 provide the parts outside the CDR3, is DVKVTQSSRYLVKRTGEKVFLECVQDMDHENMFWYRQDPGLGLRLIYFSYDVKMKEKGDIPEGYSVSREKKERFSLILESASTNQTSMYLCASSIARLAGRQETQYFGPGTRLLVL.

The J gene is TRBJ1-1, the V gene TRBV29-1, with D perhaps TRBD1 (6 bases). V was cut by 5 bases and J by 1 base, with 14 bases left in between. Germline V gene sequence: CDR1 SQVTM, CDR2 ANQGSEA. The CDR3 totals 14 residues. The CDR3 protein is CSVLHPTGNTEAFF. The CDR3 coding sequence is TGCAGCGTTTTGCATCCGACAGGGAACACTGAAGCTTTCTTT.

This clone was observed a handful of times. The chain uses TRBV7-6 and TRBJ2-7, with D hard to call. The V and J ends lost 0 bases and 10 bases respectively, with 13 bases between them. Germline-derived CDR1 and CDR2 are SGHVS and FNYEAQ. The CDR3 consists of 13 residues. Here the CDR3 reads CASSLAAGAHQYF. The CDR3 DNA sequence: TGTGCCAGCAGCTTAGCGGCAGGCGCCCATCAGTACTTC.

The V and J genes are TRBV28 and TRBJ2-5, with D hard to call. CDR1 is MDHEN, CDR2 SYDVKM, per germline. Trimming shortened V by 6 bases and J by 4 bases, and 9 bases separated the two germline ends. The CDR3 is made up of 12 amino acids. DNA for the CDR3: TGTGCCAGCAGCACCACTTTAGAGACCCAGTACTTC. The encoded protein is CASSTTLETQYF.

The genes are TRBV9 and TRBJ2-1, with no clear D. The germline CDR1 and CDR2 sequences are SGDLS and YYNGEE. Trimming took off 0 bases at V and 1 base at J, with 8 bases between the two ends. This CDR3 comprises 15 residues. Written as DNA, the CDR3 is TGTGCCAGCAGCGTAGACCCGGGTTCCTACAATGAGCAGTTCTTC. It codes for CASSVDPGSYNEQFF. The variable domain in full, completed from reference TRBV9 and TRBJ2-1, reads DSGVTQTPKHLITATGQRVTLRCSPRSGDLSVYWYQQSLDQGLQFLIQYYNGEERAKGNILERFSAQQFPDLHSELNLSSLELGDSALYFCASSVDPGSYNEQFFGPGTRLTVL.

This chain connects TRBV18 to TRBJ2-3; D perhaps matches TRBD1 (5 bases). The CDR3 spans 12 residues. Germline V gene lookup returns CDR1 KGHSH and CDR2 LQKENI. V lost 5 bases to trimming and J lost 11 bases, with 14 bases between them. This CDR3 is CASSATGDWQYF. DNA of the CDR3: TGTGCCAGCTCAGCCACAGGCGATTGGCAGTATTTT.

The chain has TRBV18 and TRBJ2-3; no firm D call. The germline V and J ends were trimmed by 6 bases and 1 base, with 8 bases remaining between them. There are 13 residues in the CDR3. The germline CDR1 and CDR2 sequences are KGHSH and LQKENI. CDR3 residues: CASSPVRTDTQYF. The CDR3 DNA reads as TGTGCCAGCTCTCCTGTCCGCACAGATACGCAGTATTTT.

The chain joins TRBV6-5 to TRBJ1-2, with 8 bases identical to TRBD1. Unmatched junction bases numbered 5, after V lost 4 bases and J lost 4 bases. Germline assignment: CDR1 MNHEY and CDR2 SVGAGI. CDR3 length: 14 residues. This chain's CDR3 is CASSWQGAGYGYTF. As DNA, the CDR3 is TGTGCCAGCAGTTGGCAGGGGGCTGGCTATGGCTACACCTTC.

Worth noting for this clone: Given the absence of the conserved phenylalanine or tryptophan at the CDR3 end, a read error is likely. It is unclear where the CDR3 begins or ends on the DNA, so no DNA is shown, and the CDR3 is as TCRdb lists it. The chain couples TRBV21-1 to TRBJ2-7; no DNA check was done on the table's D call, TRBD2. TRBV21-1 represents a pseudogene. The CDR3 spans 9 amino acids, including both terminal residues. CDR3 in amino acids: CASMAPWGT.

The DNA of the CDR3 is TGTGCCAGCAGTTCCAACCTCCTGGGGTACACCGGGGAGCTGTTTTTT. Amino acid sequence: CASSSNLLGYTGELFF. The chain couples TRBV27 to TRBJ2-2; D not resolved. The germline V gene encodes CDR1 MNHEY and CDR2 SMNVEV (reference sequence). This CDR3 spans 16 amino acids. V shed 4 bases and J shed 3 bases, with 15 bases lying between them.

The rearrangement joins TRBV28 to TRBJ1-3; no definite D call. Germline CDR1 MDHEN, CDR2 SYDVKM. The V end was cut by 7 bases, the J end by 3 bases, with 16 bases between. This CDR3 comprises 15 residues. The CDR3, as DNA: TGTGCCAGCATCAACGGCCGGGGTGATGGAAACACCATATATTTT. Its protein product is CASINGRGDGNTIYF.

This rearrangement joins TRBV5-4 to TRBJ1-1, with unresolved D. Looked up from germline, CDR1 is SGHNT and CDR2 is YYREEE (reference sequence). The CDR3 contains 14 residues. V was shortened by 0 bases and J by 7 bases, with 13 bases between the two germline ends. This CDR3 is CASSLDSQSVEAFF. CDR3 nucleotides: TGTGCCAGCAGCTTGGACAGCCAGTCGGTTGAAGCTTTCTTT.